This record covers a single T cell receptor beta chain. This sample was taken from a study of blood T cell repertoires in COVID-19. J was trimmed by 3 bases and V by 2 bases; bases with no gene match: 5. In germline, CDR1 is SGHRS, CDR2 YFSETQ. The CDR3 has 15 residues. The data were produced by immunoSEQ multiplex PCR, yet TCRdb's version contains in-frame clones alone and is incomplete. Of about 220,000 clones listed, about nine tenths are singletons. Cohort 3 donors counted as recovered after two negative PCRs, clearance, or resolved symptoms. The sequenced sample was PBMCs or T cells enriched from blood (not recorded which). This sequence joins TRBV5-1 and TRBJ2-1; 7 bases align to TRBD2. The TCR sequence derives from a woman in her 30s who had recovered from COVID-19. The CDR3 reads CASSFLAGSYNEQFF. In nucleotides, the CDR3 is TGCGCCAGCAGCTTTTTAGCGGGCAGCTACAATGAGCAGTTCTTC.